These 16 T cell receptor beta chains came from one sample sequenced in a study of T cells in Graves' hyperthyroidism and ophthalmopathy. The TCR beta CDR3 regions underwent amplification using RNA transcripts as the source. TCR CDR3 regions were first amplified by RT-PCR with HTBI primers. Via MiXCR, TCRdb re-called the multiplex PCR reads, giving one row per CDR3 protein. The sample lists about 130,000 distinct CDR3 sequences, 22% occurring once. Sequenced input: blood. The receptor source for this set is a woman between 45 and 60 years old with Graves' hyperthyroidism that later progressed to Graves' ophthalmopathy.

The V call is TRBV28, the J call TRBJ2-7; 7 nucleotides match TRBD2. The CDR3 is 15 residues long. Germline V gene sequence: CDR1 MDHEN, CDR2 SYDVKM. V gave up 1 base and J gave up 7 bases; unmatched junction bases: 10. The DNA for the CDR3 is TGTGCCAGCAGTTTATTGAGGGGAGGGCTCGATGAGCAGTACTTC. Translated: CASSLLRGGLDEQYF.

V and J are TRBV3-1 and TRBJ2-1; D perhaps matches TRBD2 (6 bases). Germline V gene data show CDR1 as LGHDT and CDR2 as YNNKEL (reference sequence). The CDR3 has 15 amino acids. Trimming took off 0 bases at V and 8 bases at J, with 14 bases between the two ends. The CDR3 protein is CASSQEVSSEYEQFF. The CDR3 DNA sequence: TGTGCCAGCAGCCAAGAGGTTTCTAGCGAGTATGAGCAGTTCTTC.

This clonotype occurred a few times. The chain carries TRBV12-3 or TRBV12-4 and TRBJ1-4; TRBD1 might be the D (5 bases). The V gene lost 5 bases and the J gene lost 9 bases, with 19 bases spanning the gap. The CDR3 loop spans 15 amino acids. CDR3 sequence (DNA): TGTGCCAGCAGTCCGGGCGGGACGGGATCGAAAAAACTGTTTTTT. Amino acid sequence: CASSPGGTGSKKLFF.

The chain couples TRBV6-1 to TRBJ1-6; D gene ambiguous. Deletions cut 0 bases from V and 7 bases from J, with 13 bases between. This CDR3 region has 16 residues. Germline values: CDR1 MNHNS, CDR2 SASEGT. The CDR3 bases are TGTGCCAGCAGTGAAGCAGGTCAGCCCGGGAATTCACCCCTCCACTTT. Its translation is CASSEAGQPGNSPLHF.

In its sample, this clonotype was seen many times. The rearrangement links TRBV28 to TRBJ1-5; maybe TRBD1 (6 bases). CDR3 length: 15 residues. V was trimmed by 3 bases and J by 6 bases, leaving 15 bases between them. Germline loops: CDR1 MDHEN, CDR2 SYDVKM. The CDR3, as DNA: TGTGCCAGCAGTTTTGGGCCACAGGGTAGTCAGCCCCAGCATTTT. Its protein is CASSFGPQGSQPQHF. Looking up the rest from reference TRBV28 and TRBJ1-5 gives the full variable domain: DVKVTQSSRYLVKRTGEKVFLECVQDMDHENMFWYRQDPGLGLRLIYFSYDVKMKEKGDIPEGYSVSREKKERFSLILESASTNQTSMYLCASSFGPQGSQPQHFGDGTRLSIL.

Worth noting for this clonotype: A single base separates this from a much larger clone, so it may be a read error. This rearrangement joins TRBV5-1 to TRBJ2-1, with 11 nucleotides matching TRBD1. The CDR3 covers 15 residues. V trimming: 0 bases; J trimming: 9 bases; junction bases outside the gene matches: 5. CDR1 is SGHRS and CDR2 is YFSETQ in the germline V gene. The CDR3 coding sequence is TGCGCCAGCAGCTTGGTCGGGACAGGGGGTAGTGAGCAGTTCTTC. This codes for CASSLVGTGGSEQFF.

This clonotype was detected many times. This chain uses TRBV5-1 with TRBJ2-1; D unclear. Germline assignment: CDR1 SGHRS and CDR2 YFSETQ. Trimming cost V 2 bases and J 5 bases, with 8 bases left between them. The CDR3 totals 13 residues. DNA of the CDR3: TGCGCCAGCAGCTTTCAGACCGACAATGAGCAGTTCTTC. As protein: CASSFQTDNEQFF. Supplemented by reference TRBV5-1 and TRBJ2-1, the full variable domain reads KAGVTQTPRYLIKTRGQQVTLSCSPISGHRSVSWYQQTPGQGLQFLFEYFSETQRNKGNFPGRFSGRQFSNSRSEMNVSTLELGDSALYLCASSFQTDNEQFFGPGTRLTVL.

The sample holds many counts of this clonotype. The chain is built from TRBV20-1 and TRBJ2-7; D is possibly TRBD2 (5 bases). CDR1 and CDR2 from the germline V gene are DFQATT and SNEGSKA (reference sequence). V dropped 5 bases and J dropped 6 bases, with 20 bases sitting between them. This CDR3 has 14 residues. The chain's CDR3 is CSAPLSGPFGEQYF. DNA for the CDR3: TGCAGTGCTCCCTTGAGCGGACCTTTTGGCGAGCAGTACTTC.

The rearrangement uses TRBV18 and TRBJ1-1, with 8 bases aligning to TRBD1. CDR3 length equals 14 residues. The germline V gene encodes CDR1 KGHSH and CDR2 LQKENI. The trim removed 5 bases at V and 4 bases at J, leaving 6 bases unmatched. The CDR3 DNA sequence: TGTGCCAGCTCAACACAGGGGGTAGCCACTGAAGCTTTCTTT. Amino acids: CASSTQGVATEAFF.

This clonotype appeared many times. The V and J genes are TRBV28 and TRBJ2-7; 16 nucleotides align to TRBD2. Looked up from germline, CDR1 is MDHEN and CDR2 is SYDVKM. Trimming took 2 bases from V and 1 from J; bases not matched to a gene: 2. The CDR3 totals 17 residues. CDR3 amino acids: CASSLMGLAGGSYEQYF. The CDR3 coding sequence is TGTGCCAGCAGTTTAATGGGACTAGCGGGAGGGTCCTACGAGCAGTACTTC.

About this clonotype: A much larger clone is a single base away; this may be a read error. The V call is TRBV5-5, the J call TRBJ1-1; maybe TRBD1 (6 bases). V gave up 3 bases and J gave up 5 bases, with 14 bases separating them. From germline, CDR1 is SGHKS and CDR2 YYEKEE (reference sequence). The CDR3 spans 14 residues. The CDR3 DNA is TGTGCCAGCAGCTGGGGGGCAGTGGAGACTGAAGCTTTCTTT. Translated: CASSWGAVETEAFF.

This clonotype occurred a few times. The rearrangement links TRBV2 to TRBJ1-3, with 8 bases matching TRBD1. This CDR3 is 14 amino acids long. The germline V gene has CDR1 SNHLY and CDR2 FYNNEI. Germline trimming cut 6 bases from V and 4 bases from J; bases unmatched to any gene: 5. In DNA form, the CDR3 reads TGTGCCAGCAGAGGCAGGGGGCAAGGAAACACCATATATTTT. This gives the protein CASRGRGQGNTIYF.

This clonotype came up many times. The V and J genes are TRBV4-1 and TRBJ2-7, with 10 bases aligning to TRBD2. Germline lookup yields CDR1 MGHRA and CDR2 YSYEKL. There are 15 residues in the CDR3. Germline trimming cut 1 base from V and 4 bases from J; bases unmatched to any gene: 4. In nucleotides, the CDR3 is TGCGCCAGCAGCCAAGTGTTAGCGGGAGGTTACGAGCAGTACTTC. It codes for CASSQVLAGGYEQYF.

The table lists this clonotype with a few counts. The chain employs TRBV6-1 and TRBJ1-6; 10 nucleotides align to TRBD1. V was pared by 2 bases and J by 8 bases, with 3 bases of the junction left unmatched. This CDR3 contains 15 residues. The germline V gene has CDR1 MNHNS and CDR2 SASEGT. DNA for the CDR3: TGTGCCAGCAGTGAAAGGGACAGGGGATATTCACCCCTCCACTTT. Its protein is CASSERDRGYSPLHF.

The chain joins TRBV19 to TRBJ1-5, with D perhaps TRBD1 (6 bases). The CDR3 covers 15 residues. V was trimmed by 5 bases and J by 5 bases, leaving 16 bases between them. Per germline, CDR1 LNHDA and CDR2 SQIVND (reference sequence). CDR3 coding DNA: TGTGCCAGTAGTGTGGCCGAGGGGGGAGATCAGCCCCAGCATTTT. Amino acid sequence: CASSVAEGGDQPQHF.

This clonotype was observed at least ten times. DNA of the CDR3: TGTGCCAGCAGCCAATCCCCTTTAACAGGGCAGAGCTCTGGGGCCAACGTCCTGACTTTC. Encoded protein: CASSQSPLTGQSSGANVLTF. The V and J genes are TRBV7-9 and TRBJ2-6; weak D call: TRBD1 (6 bases). Germline CDR1 reads SEHNR; CDR2 reads FQNEAQ (reference sequence). V lost 5 bases, J lost 0 bases, and 23 bases lay in between. CDR3 size: 20 residues. Full variable domain (outside the CDR3, taken from reference TRBV7-9 and TRBJ2-6): DTGVSQNPRHKITKRGQNVTFRCDPISEHNRLYWYRQTLGQGPEFLTYFQNEAQLEKSRLLSDRFSAERPKGSFSTLEIQRTEQGDSAMYLCASSQSPLTGQSSGANVLTFGAGSRLTVL.